This note documents a single T cell receptor (beta chain) sequence. Its antigen is unknown. The sample originates from a study of T cells in localized non-small cell lung cancer. This table comes from immunoSEQ multiplex PCR, and its TCRdb copy is limited to in-frame clones, with some not included. The table lists about 13,000 clones, more than 75% of them singletons. General study results and limits: A denser population of T cells in blood accompanied longer overall survival. For the top 100 tumor clones, a median roughly 53 also appeared in adjacent lung.

CDR3 size: 18 residues. V lost 0 bases to trimming and J lost 8 bases, with 25 bases between them. CDR1 is LGHNA and CDR2 is YNFKEQ in the germline V gene. The sequence was collected from a male donor older than 55 with stage I squamous cell lung carcinoma. The V call is TRBV4-2, the J call TRBJ1-1; the D gene is possibly TRBD1 (5 bases). The sequencing here drew on peripheral blood, taken before any cancer treatment. The chain's CDR3 is CASSQDLLLQGGEREAFF. CDR3 in DNA: TGTGCCAGCAGCCAAGATCTTCTCCTCCAGGGAGGGGAGCGGGAAGCTTTCTTT.